Listed below are T cell receptor beta chains from one sample, sequenced in a study of T cells in localized non-small cell lung cancer. Produced via immunoSEQ multiplex PCR; TCRdb's table is partial and in-frame only. The sample lists tens of thousands of clones, approximately 84% occurring once. The source material was peripheral blood, sampled before any cancer treatment. The source of these receptors is a female donor older than 55 with stage I lung adenocarcinoma. Both conserved end residues are part of each CDR3. Each record gives: V gene, CDR3 protein.

TRBV5-1	CASSFRPSGGTDTQYF
TRBV2	CASSVQSGTAGYGYTF
TRBV27	CASSLTTSGSQEQFF
TRBV5-1	CASSLVVGVQMNTEAFF
TRBV19	CASSITIGTARGTQYF
TRBV5-1	CASSRDPRSYEQYF
TRBV6-1	CAAYDPGEVGTEAFF
TRBV28	CASKDRGNPNYGYTF
TRBV9	CASSVLAGMNTGELFF
TRBV9	CASSSGRNGNTIYF
TRBV6-6	CASSSGGSYEQYF
TRBV11-2	CASSLFTAGVFNEQFF
TRBV6-5	CASSWGQATNNYGYTF
TRBV7-6	CASSSITGANAEAFF
TRBV2	CASSVADGNQPQHF
TRBV6-1	CASSPHSSNQPQHF